The 4 T cell receptor beta chains in this list originate from one sample, sequenced in a study of CD8+ T cells in alopecia areata. The treatment here: oral pan-JAK inhibitor, 5-10 mg twice daily. Sequencing templates came from extracted RNA that was reverse transcribed into cDNA. This table comes from immunoSEQ multiplex PCR, and its TCRdb copy is limited to in-frame clones, with some not included. The sample holds approximately 160,000 clones, roughly 60% seen once. Sequenced here: CD4+ T cells sorted from blood, sampled at week 24, from a patient treated with tofacitinib. Source of these receptors: a human donor with alopecia areata.

The chain has TRBV30 and TRBJ1-4, with 7 bases matching TRBD1. Trimming took 3 bases from V and 5 from J; bases not matched to a gene: 3. CDR1 and CDR2 (germline): GTSNPN, SVGIG (reference sequence). CDR3 length equals 13 residues. Here the CDR3 DNA reads TGTGCCTGGAGCCGGGACAGAAATGAAAAACTGTTTTTT. It yields the protein CAWSRDRNEKLFF.

This clone was seen repeatedly, ten times or more. J is TRBJ1-4 and V is TRBV4-1, with 9 bases lining up with TRBD1. Per the germline V gene, CDR1 is MGHRA and CDR2 is YSYEKL. There are 19 residues in the CDR3. With V trimmed by 4 bases and J by 8 bases, 20 bases remained unmatched. CDR3 in DNA: TGCGCCAGCAGCCTGCAGGGACAGGGAGAGATCGGATCAGAGGAAAAACTGTTTTTT. Protein product: CASSLQGQGEIGSEEKLFF.

The chain uses TRBV2 and TRBJ1-4, with unresolved D. The germline gives CDR1 SNHLY, CDR2 FYNNEI. This CDR3 is built from 16 residues. V lost 8 bases to trimming and J lost 2 bases, with 18 bases between them. The CDR3 sequence is CASEVGLSRTNEKLFF. CDR3 nucleotides: TGTGCCAGCGAGGTCGGCTTAAGTAGGACTAATGAAAAACTGTTTTTT.

The chain joins TRBV30 to TRBJ2-2; D assignment may be TRBD1 or TRBD2 (5 bases each). The CDR3 spans 14 residues. Deletions cut 7 bases from V and 1 base from J, with 13 bases between. Looked up from germline, CDR1 is GTSNPN and CDR2 is SVGIG (reference sequence). The CDR3 is CASGRAVNTGELFF. As DNA, the CDR3 is TGTGCCTCGGGACGGGCAGTGAACACCGGGGAGCTGTTTTTT. Together with reference TRBV30 and TRBJ2-2, the CDR3 gives the full variable domain: SQTIHQWPATLVQPVGSPLSLECTVEGTSNPNLYWYRQAAGRGLQLLFYSVGIGQISSEVPQNLSASRPQDRQFILSSKKLLLSDSGFYLCASGRAVNTGELFFGEGSRLTVL.